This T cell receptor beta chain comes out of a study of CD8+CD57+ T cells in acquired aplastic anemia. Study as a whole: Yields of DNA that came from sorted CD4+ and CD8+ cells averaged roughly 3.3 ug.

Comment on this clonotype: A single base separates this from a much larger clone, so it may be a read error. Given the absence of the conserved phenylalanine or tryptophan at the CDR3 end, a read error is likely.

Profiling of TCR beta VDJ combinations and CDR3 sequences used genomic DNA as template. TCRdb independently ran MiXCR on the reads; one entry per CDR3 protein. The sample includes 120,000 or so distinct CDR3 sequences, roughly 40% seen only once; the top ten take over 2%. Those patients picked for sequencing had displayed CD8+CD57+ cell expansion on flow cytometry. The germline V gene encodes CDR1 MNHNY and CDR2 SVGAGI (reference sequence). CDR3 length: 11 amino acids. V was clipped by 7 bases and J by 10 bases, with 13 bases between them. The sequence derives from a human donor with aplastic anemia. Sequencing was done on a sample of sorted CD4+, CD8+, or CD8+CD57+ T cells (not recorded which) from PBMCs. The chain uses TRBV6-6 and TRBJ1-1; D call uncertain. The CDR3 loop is CASIGSGVAFL. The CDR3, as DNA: TGTGCCAGCATTGGTTCTGGGGTAGCTTTCCTT.